Listed here are 14 T cell receptor beta chains from one sample, sequenced in a study of human T cells and chemical hapten exposure. Noted time point: patch test 1, 2 weeks after DPC sensitization. Regarding treatment: therapeutic diphenylcyclopropenone sensitization with weekly scalp DPC. TCRdb re-called the RACE reads through MiXCR, storing one row per CDR3 protein. The repertoire holds some 120,000 distinct CDR3 sequences, with over 10% as singletons. Material: whole blood, obtained in connection with sensitization to the hapten diphenylcyclopropenone (DPC). These receptors all stem from a woman between 50 and 59 years old with alopecia areata. Some clones in this sample may be carry-over from other donors' samples.

This clonotype was recorded many times. The genes are TRBV12-3 or TRBV12-4 and TRBJ1-2; a possible D gene is TRBD1 (5 bases). With 4 bases removed from V and 8 bases from J, the gap between germline ends came to 14 bases. The CDR3 consists of 13 residues. For the CDR3, the DNA is TGTGCCAGCAGTTCGGGGGTGGGCGGCGGCTACACCTTC. This codes for CASSSGVGGGYTF.

This clonotype was recorded a few times. V is TRBV28 and J is TRBJ1-1, with TRBD1 as a possible D gene (6 bases). Germline CDR1 MDHEN, CDR2 SYDVKM. V shed 3 bases and J shed 0 bases, with 11 bases lying between them. The CDR3 is 15 residues long. CDR3 coding DNA: TGTGCCAGCAGTTTTTTGAACAGGGTGAACACTGAAGCTTTCTTT. Amino acid sequence: CASSFLNRVNTEAFF.

The J gene is TRBJ2-2, the V gene TRBV12-3 or TRBV12-4, with 7 bases that match TRBD1. The trim removed 6 bases at V and 7 bases at J, leaving 2 bases unmatched. CDR3 size: 12 residues. The CDR3 sequence is CASRTGFGELFF. The CDR3 bases are TGTGCCAGCAGGACAGGGTTCGGGGAGCTGTTTTTT.

This clonotype was detected many times. The chain recombines TRBV18 with TRBJ1-2, with D possibly being TRBD1 (5 bases). V lost 6 bases and J lost 4, with 18 bases in between. The CDR3 extends over 15 amino acids. CDR1 is KGHSH, CDR2 LQKENI, per germline. The CDR3 loop reads CASSPMDGTAYGYTF. Here the CDR3 DNA reads TGTGCCAGCTCTCCTATGGACGGGACGGCCTATGGCTACACCTTC.

This chain uses TRBV2 with TRBJ1-2; a possible D gene is TRBD1 (5 bases). Germline loops: CDR1 SNHLY, CDR2 FYNNEI. This CDR3 comprises 14 residues. Trimming took off 7 bases at V and 4 bases at J, with 16 bases between the two ends. The CDR3 is CASTRERGIYGYTF. Written as DNA, the CDR3 is TGTGCCAGCACCAGGGAGAGGGGAATCTATGGCTACACCTTC.

In its sample, this clonotype was seen a few times. V usage is TRBV10-1 and J usage is TRBJ1-1; D is undetermined. CDR3 size: 15 residues. From germline, CDR1 is WNHNN and CDR2 SYGVQD (reference sequence). Trimming shortened V by 1 base and J by 1 base, and 10 bases separated the two germline ends. CDR3 sequence (DNA): TGCGCCAGCAGTGAGTGGGGAGCGAAGAACACTGAAGCTTTCTTT. Translation: CASSEWGAKNTEAFF.

The gene calls are TRBV9 and TRBJ2-3; weak D call: TRBD1 (6 bases). The CDR3 length is 14 residues. The germline V gene encodes CDR1 SGDLS and CDR2 YYNGEE. Trimming shortened V by 3 bases and J by 4 bases, and 12 bases separated the two germline ends. Written as DNA, the CDR3 is TGTGCCAGCAGCGCCATGACAGGTCCAGATACGCAGTATTTT. Encoded protein: CASSAMTGPDTQYF. The complete variable domain, with remaining parts taken from reference TRBV9 and TRBJ2-3, reads DSGVTQTPKHLITATGQRVTLRCSPRSGDLSVYWYQQSLDQGLQFLIQYYNGEERAKGNILERFSAQQFPDLHSELNLSSLELGDSALYFCASSAMTGPDTQYFGPGTRLTVL.

This clonotype was counted between two and nine times. V and J are TRBV6-6 and TRBJ1-2; D is undetermined. V was shortened by 2 bases and J by 5 bases, with 15 bases between the two germline ends. CDR1 and CDR2 (germline): MNHNY, SVGAGI (reference sequence). This CDR3 region has 15 residues. In nucleotides, the CDR3 is TGTGCCAGCAGTTACGACCCCAGCGGGCCGTATGGCTACACCTTC. This sequence encodes CASSYDPSGPYGYTF.

In this sample, this clonotype turned up a few times. The chain uses TRBV28 and TRBJ2-7; the D gene is possibly TRBD2 (5 bases). With 3 bases removed from V and 0 bases from J, the gap between germline ends came to 6 bases. The CDR3 totals 13 residues. Germline V CDR1 and CDR2: MDHEN, SYDVKM. The CDR3 coding sequence is TGTGCCAGCAGTTTCGGGGTCTCCTACGAGCAGTACTTC. Encoded protein: CASSFGVSYEQYF.

This clonotype was seen repeatedly, ten times or more. The gene calls are TRBV29-1 and TRBJ2-5; D is uncertain. Deletions cut 7 bases from V and 5 bases from J, with 8 bases between. This CDR3 spans 10 amino acids. Germline V gene sequence: CDR1 SQVTM, CDR2 ANQGSEA. The CDR3 nucleotides are TGCAGCGCTAAGGAGGAGACCCAGTACTTC. This gives the protein CSAKEETQYF.

This clonotype occurred a few times. V is TRBV7-2 and J is TRBJ2-7; 7 bases align to TRBD2. The germline gives CDR1 SGHTA, CDR2 FQGNSA. CDR3 size: 13 residues. The V gene end was trimmed by 3 bases and the J gene end by 9 bases; junction bases not matched to a gene: 8. This CDR3 reads CASSFLTSSLQYF. Written as DNA, the CDR3 is TGTGCCAGCAGCTTCCTGACTAGCTCCTTGCAGTACTTC. The full variable domain, with the rest looked up from reference TRBV7-2 and TRBJ2-7, is GAGVSQSPSNKVTEKGKDVELRCDPISGHTALYWYRQSLGQGLEFLIYFQGNSAPDKSGLPSDRFSAERTGGSVSTLTIQRTQQEDSAVYLCASSFLTSSLQYFGPGTRLTVT.

This clonotype was recorded a few times. The chain employs TRBV11-1 and TRBJ2-4; either TRBD1 or TRBD2 may fit D (7 bases each). V was cut by 5 bases and J by 4 bases, with 18 bases left in between. This CDR3 spans 16 amino acids. Germline loops: CDR1 SGHAT, CDR2 FQDESV (reference sequence). CDR3 sequence reads: CASSRVGGGQKNIQYF. CDR3 in DNA: TGTGCCAGCAGCCGCGTGGGAGGGGGACAGAAAAACATTCAGTACTTC.

This chain links TRBV29-1 with TRBJ2-5, with D perhaps TRBD1 (6 bases). V was trimmed by 3 bases and J by 7 bases, leaving 12 bases between them. The CDR3 covers 12 residues. Germline V lookup: CDR1 SQVTM, CDR2 ANQGSEA. The CDR3 coding sequence is TGCAGCGTTGACAGGGGCCCGGGGACCCAGTACTTC. As protein: CSVDRGPGTQYF.

This rearrangement joins TRBV12-3 or TRBV12-4 to TRBJ1-5; unclear D gene. V lost 3 bases to trimming and J lost 0 bases, with 9 bases between them. The CDR3 spans 15 residues. The CDR3 loop reads CASSFRGDSNQPQHF. In DNA, the CDR3 is TGTGCCAGCAGTTTTCGGGGTGATAGCAATCAGCCCCAGCATTTT.